This passage covers 24 T cell receptor beta chains from one sample sequenced in a study of PD-1 blockade in classical Hodgkin lymphoma. Following autologous stem cell transplantation, relapse occurred in every patient, and exposure to brentuximab vedotin varied. The protocol was immunoSEQ multiplex PCR, while the TCRdb copy is restricted to in-frame clones and leaves out a portion. The repertoire holds about 98,000 clones, with over 85% as singletons. The sample consisted of peripheral blood mononuclear cells (PBMCs), taken at baseline. The source of these receptors is a human donor with classical Hodgkin lymphoma.

This clone was seen a few times. The chain carries TRBV11-2 and TRBJ1-2; 8 nucleotides line up with TRBD1. The CDR3 is 14 residues long. Trimming cost V 1 base and J 6 bases; bases outside gene matches: 4. Germline lookup yields CDR1 SGHAT and CDR2 FQNNGV. In nucleotides, the CDR3 is TGTGCCAGCAGCTTAGGGGCAGGGGGCAATGGCTACACCTTC. This codes for CASSLGAGGNGYTF. The full variable domain, with the rest looked up from reference TRBV11-2 and TRBJ1-2, is EAGVAQSPRYKIIEKRQSVAFWCNPISGHATLYWYQQILGQGPKLLIQFQNNGVVDDSQLPKDRFSAERLKGVDSTLKIQPAKLEDSAVYLCASSLGAGGNGYTFGSGTRLTVV.

This clone was recorded once. The J gene is TRBJ2-7, the V gene TRBV19; D is unresolved. CDR3 length: 15 amino acids. V lost 4 bases, J lost 0 bases, and 13 bases lay in between. CDR1 and CDR2 (germline): LNHDA, SQIVND (reference sequence). The CDR3 is CASSNLGVSSYEQYF. CDR3 nucleotide sequence: TGTGCCAGTAGTAACCTTGGGGTGAGCTCCTACGAGCAGTACTTC.

The CDR3, as DNA: TGTGCCAGCAGTTCCTACAATGAGCAGTTCTTC. It yields the protein CASSSYNEQFF. The chain has TRBV2 and TRBJ2-1; D is undetermined. The CDR3 extends over 11 amino acids. The V gene's germline CDR1 is SNHLY and CDR2 FYNNEI. V was trimmed by 5 bases and J by 1 base, leaving 0 bases between them.

The genes are TRBV9 and TRBJ1-2, with 8 bases identical to TRBD1. Germline CDR1 reads SGDLS; CDR2 reads YYNGEE. This CDR3 spans 14 amino acids. J gave up 3 bases and V 0 bases, and 1 base lay outside the gene matches. The chain's CDR3 is CASSVADRDYGYTF. CDR3 in DNA: TGTGCCAGCAGCGTAGCGGACAGGGACTATGGCTACACCTTC.

The chain joins TRBV28 to TRBJ1-1; D perhaps matches TRBD1 (5 bases). This CDR3 region has 18 residues. Trimming removed 5 bases from V and 1 base from J, with 23 bases in between. Germline V CDR1 and CDR2: MDHEN, SYDVKM. The CDR3 region is CASSPLGDGSRGNTEAFF. In DNA form, the CDR3 reads TGTGCCAGCAGTCCGCTGGGGGATGGAAGTCGGGGGAACACTGAAGCTTTCTTT.

The count of this clone is one. A read error may produce the germline difference seen at one junction end. The V gene is TRBV6-1, the J gene TRBJ1-2, with TRBD1 matching over 7 bases. Germline loops: CDR1 MNHNS, CDR2 SASEGT. The length of the CDR3 is 13 residues. CDR3 nucleotide sequence: TGTGCCAGCAGGGAAGGGGGCGGCTATGGCTACACCTTC. Its translation: CASREGGGYGYTF.

The J gene is TRBJ2-3, the V gene TRBV18; D possibly corresponds to TRBD2 (6 bases). This CDR3 contains 15 residues. V lost 4 bases and J lost 2, with 13 bases in between. Germline V gives CDR1 KGHSH, CDR2 LQKENI. The CDR3 region is CASSRSGVITDTQYF. CDR3 DNA sequence: TGTGCCAGCTCACGGTCGGGAGTGATCACAGATACGCAGTATTTT. Supplemented by reference TRBV18 and TRBJ2-3, the full variable domain reads NAGVMQNPRHLVRRRGQEARLRCSPMKGHSHVYWYRQLPEEGLKFMVYLQKENIIDESGMPKERFSAEFPKEGPSILRIQQVVRGDSAAYFCASSRSGVITDTQYFGPGTRLTVL.

CDR3 residues: CASSLPRGANTEAFF. The CDR3 region has the DNA TGTGCCAGCAGCCTCCCGCGAGGCGCGAACACTGAAGCTTTCTTT. The gene calls are TRBV7-6 and TRBJ1-1, with unresolved D. V was shortened by 5 bases and J by 1 base, with 14 bases between the two germline ends. The CDR3 is made up of 15 amino acids. Germline V gene sequence: CDR1 SGHVS, CDR2 FNYEAQ.

This clone appeared a single time. The V gene is TRBV5-1, the J gene TRBJ1-4, with unresolved D. This CDR3 has 15 residues. V shed 1 base and J shed 0 bases, with 7 bases lying between them. Per the germline V gene, CDR1 is SGHRS and CDR2 is YFSETQ. CDR3 in DNA: TGCGCCAGCAGCTTGATACTGTCAACTAATGAAAAACTGTTTTTT. Amino acids: CASSLILSTNEKLFF. Full variable domain (remainder filled in from reference TRBV5-1 and TRBJ1-4): KAGVTQTPRYLIKTRGQQVTLSCSPISGHRSVSWYQQTPGQGLQFLFEYFSETQRNKGNFPGRFSGRQFSNSRSEMNVSTLELGDSALYLCASSLILSTNEKLFFGSGTQLSVL.

There are a few counts of this clone. The chain joins TRBV27 to TRBJ2-5; D not certain. Trimming took 6 bases from V and 0 from J, leaving 5 bases between them. This CDR3 is built from 12 residues. Germline V lookup: CDR1 MNHEY, CDR2 SMNVEV (reference sequence). The CDR3 region has the DNA TGTGCCAGCAGCCGCAACCAAGAGACCCAGTACTTC. Its translation: CASSRNQETQYF.

This chain links TRBV28 with TRBJ1-2; 7 bases fit TRBD1. The CDR3 is made up of 13 amino acids. Germline-derived CDR1 and CDR2 are MDHEN and SYDVKM. V lost 6 bases and J lost 2; bases outside the gene matches: 3. In nucleotides, the CDR3 is TGTGCCAGCAGGTCGGGACAGAACTATGGCTACACCTTC. It codes for CASRSGQNYGYTF.

The CDR3 loop reads CAWGLGTGTGELFF. Here the CDR3 DNA reads TGTGCCTGGGGGCTCGGGACAGGCACCGGGGAGCTGTTTTTT. This chain joins TRBV30 and TRBJ2-2, with 8 bases fitting TRBD1. The CDR3 length is 14 residues. CDR1 and CDR2 from the germline V gene are GTSNPN and SVGIG (reference sequence). Trimming removed 5 bases from V and 4 bases from J; junction bases left unmatched: 6.

The chain carries TRBV27 and TRBJ2-1, with 14 bases lining up with TRBD2. CDR1 is MNHEY, CDR2 SMNVEV, per germline (reference sequence). V lost 6 bases and J lost 1; bases outside the gene matches: 5. This CDR3 region has 17 residues. CDR3 amino acids: CASRPRTSGRSYNEQFF. The CDR3 DNA sequence: TGTGCCAGCAGACCGCGGACTAGCGGGAGGTCCTACAATGAGCAGTTCTTC.

The chain recombines TRBV7-9 with TRBJ1-3, with unresolved D. This CDR3 has 14 residues. The germline CDR1 and CDR2 sequences are SEHNR and FQNEAQ (reference sequence). Trimming removed 8 bases at V and 0 bases at J, with 11 bases between. The CDR3 here is CASERASSGNTIYF. CDR3 DNA sequence: TGTGCCAGCGAAAGGGCCTCCTCTGGAAACACCATATATTTT.

The V gene is TRBV30, the J gene TRBJ1-5; TRBD1 matches 9 bases. This CDR3 is 15 amino acids long. Germline V gives CDR1 GTSNPN, CDR2 SVGIG (reference sequence). V lost 0 bases and J lost 3; bases outside the gene matches: 3. The CDR3 DNA sequence: TGTGCCTGGAGTGTGGGACAGGGCCTCAATCAGCCCCAGCATTTT. Its protein product is CAWSVGQGLNQPQHF. Variable domain in full (rest from reference TRBV30 and TRBJ1-5): SQTIHQWPATLVQPVGSPLSLECTVEGTSNPNLYWYRQAAGRGLQLLFYSVGIGQISSEVPQNLSASRPQDRQFILSSKKLLLSDSGFYLCAWSVGQGLNQPQHFGDGTRLSIL.

The chain recombines TRBV30 with TRBJ2-5; 16 nucleotides match TRBD2. The DNA end is a closer match to TRBJ2-7, so the J assignment may be wrong. Germline V gives CDR1 GTSNPN, CDR2 SVGIG (reference sequence). The CDR3 is made up of 17 amino acids. DNA for the CDR3: TGTGCCTGGAGTTCCGGGACTAGCGGGAGGGCTTCCTACGAGCAGTACTTC. This translates into CAWSSGTSGRASYEQYF.

The V and J genes are TRBV9 and TRBJ1-3, with 9 positions matching TRBD1. The CDR3 consists of 18 residues. Germline V gene sequence: CDR1 SGDLS, CDR2 YYNGEE. V lost 8 bases to trimming and J lost 2 bases; unmatched junction nucleotides: 17. The CDR3 DNA follows: TGTGCCAGTACCTCCGGGACAGGGAGAGATCAGACTGGAAACACCATATATTTT. Translation: CASTSGTGRDQTGNTIYF.

The chain employs TRBV5-4 and TRBJ2-5; D may be TRBD2 (7 bases). The V and J ends lost 4 bases and 4 bases respectively, with 17 bases between them. This CDR3 spans 15 amino acids. CDR1 is SGHNT and CDR2 is YYREEE in the germline V gene (reference sequence). CDR3: CASSHSGGGGETQYF. Written as DNA, the CDR3 is TGTGCCAGCAGCCACTCGGGGGGCGGGGGAGAGACCCAGTACTTC.

The chain has TRBV27 and TRBJ2-7; D is undetermined. Germline V gene sequence: CDR1 MNHEY, CDR2 SMNVEV (reference sequence). The CDR3 consists of 12 residues. Trimming took 10 bases from V and 6 from J, leaving 16 bases between them. In DNA, the CDR3 is TGTGCCACCACCGTCGGTTTCGGCGAGCAGTACTTC. This codes for CATTVGFGEQYF.

The V and J genes are TRBV14 and TRBJ1-2, with unresolved D. Germline V lookup: CDR1 SGHDN, CDR2 FVKESK. V lost 0 bases, J lost 4 bases, and 18 bases lay in between. The CDR3 is 17 amino acids. CDR3 bases: TGTGCCAGCAGCCAAGATCCACGGGGTAGGAGGCCCTATGGCTACACCTTC. Protein sequence: CASSQDPRGRRPYGYTF.

V is TRBV28 and J is TRBJ1-2, with a tentative D call TRBD1 (6 bases). Trimming took 2 bases from V and 8 from J, leaving 15 bases between them. Germline CDR1 and CDR2: MDHEN and SYDVKM. The CDR3 is made up of 14 amino acids. The DNA of the CDR3 is TGTGCCAGCAGTTTAAAAGGGGGGACGGGCGGCTACACCTTC. Protein: CASSLKGGTGGYTF.

The V and J genes are TRBV5-1 and TRBJ1-1, with a possible D match to TRBD1 (5 bases). This CDR3 is 17 amino acids long. Per the germline V gene, CDR1 is SGHRS and CDR2 is YFSETQ. V lost 1 base and J 5 bases, leaving 21 bases between the germline ends. The CDR3: CASSLHGLGTGGTEAFF. The CDR3 DNA follows: TGCGCCAGCAGCTTGCATGGACTTGGGACGGGAGGGACTGAAGCTTTCTTT.

The chain has TRBV11-3 and TRBJ2-5; D is unclear. The CDR3 extends over 12 amino acids. The V end lost 4 bases, the J end lost 1 base, and 4 bases lay between the germline ends. Looked up from germline, CDR1 is SGHNT and CDR2 is YENEEA. The CDR3 sequence: CASSYGQETQYF. The CDR3 nucleotides are TGTGCCAGCAGCTACGGCCAAGAGACCCAGTACTTC.

This rearrangement joins TRBV6-1 to TRBJ1-1; possible D gene TRBD1, 6 bases. Trimming took off 0 bases at V and 6 bases at J, with 8 bases between the two ends. CDR3 length: 13 amino acids. Germline CDR1 and CDR2: MNHNS and SASEGT. Here the CDR3 reads CASSEARGSEAFF. The CDR3 DNA follows: TGTGCCAGCAGTGAAGCCAGGGGATCTGAAGCTTTCTTT.